This entry lists 13 T cell receptor beta chains sequenced from one sample in a study of blood T cell repertoires in COVID-19. Measured with immunoSEQ multiplex PCR; TCRdb has only the in-frame clones, and not every one. The table shows 130,000 to 150,000 clones, with 80% to 90% occurring only once. The specimen sequenced was peripheral blood. Receptors originate from a woman between 50 and 59 years old with acute or convalescent COVID-19.

This chain uses TRBV20-1 with TRBJ1-1; D remains ambiguous. There are 12 residues in the CDR3. Germline values: CDR1 DFQATT, CDR2 SNEGSKA (reference sequence). Trimming took 3 bases from V and 1 from J, leaving 6 bases between them. CDR3: CSASPWNTEAFF. The CDR3 coding sequence is TGCAGTGCTAGTCCTTGGAACACTGAAGCTTTCTTT.

The J gene is TRBJ2-3, the V gene TRBV7-2, with 12 bases aligning to TRBD2. Germline V gene data show CDR1 as SGHTA and CDR2 as FQGNSA. The length of the CDR3 is 18 residues. Losses at the gene ends were 0 bases for V and 3 bases for J; bases not matched to a gene: 7. For the CDR3, the DNA is TGTGCCAGCAGCTTAGCGCTCCTAGCGGGGGGGCCGACAGATACGCAGTATTTT. As protein: CASSLALLAGGPTDTQYF.

This clone was recorded only once. The chain employs TRBV29-1 and TRBJ2-1; 9 nucleotides align to TRBD2. Looked up from germline, CDR1 is SQVTM and CDR2 is ANQGSEA. This CDR3 comprises 14 residues. The J segment lost 3 bases and the V segment lost 3 bases, leaving 3 bases of the junction unmatched. The CDR3 coding sequence is TGCAGCGTTGACCCTAGCGGGGTCTACAATGAGCAGTTCTTC. It codes for CSVDPSGVYNEQFF.

This chain joins TRBV6-4 and TRBJ2-7, with D possibly being TRBD2 (6 bases). The ends were cut back, 6 bases at V and 0 bases at J, with 15 bases in the middle. CDR3 length: 15 residues. CDR1 MRHNA and CDR2 SNTAGT come from the germline V gene. DNA for the CDR3: TGTGCCAGCAGGAAAGGGTCCGGGGGCTCCTACGAGCAGTACTTC. It is translated as CASRKGSGGSYEQYF.

Concerning this clone itself: A junction end diverges from the germline sequence, so it may reflect a read error. The V and J genes are TRBV13 and TRBJ1-1; 8 bases are a match to TRBD1. CDR3 length: 14 residues. Germline-derived CDR1 and CDR2 are PRHDT and FYEKMQ (reference sequence). CDR3 loop: CACSLETGVTEAFF. The CDR3 DNA sequence: TGTGCCTGCAGCTTAGAGACAGGGGTTACTGAAGCTTTCTTT.

This clone was counted a single time. The chain is built from TRBV7-9 and TRBJ2-2, with TRBD2 identical over 8 bases. The germline CDR1 and CDR2 sequences are SEHNR and FQNEAQ (reference sequence). This CDR3 is built from 14 residues. V gave up 1 base and J gave up 6 bases; unmatched junction bases: 1. CDR3 DNA: TGTGCCAGCAGCTTAGTGACTAGCGCCGGGGAGCTGTTTTTT. Translating it yields CASSLVTSAGELFF.

V is TRBV5-1 and J is TRBJ2-7, with D possibly TRBD1 on 7 matching bases. V shed 2 bases and J shed 2 bases, with 14 bases lying between them. Germline V CDR1 and CDR2: SGHRS, YFSETQ. The CDR3 extends over 15 amino acids. The CDR3 protein is CASSFGGQPTYEQYF. The CDR3 nucleotides read TGCGCCAGCAGCTTCGGGGGACAGCCAACCTACGAGCAGTACTTC.

The chain uses TRBV9 and TRBJ1-2, with D perhaps matching TRBD1 (6 bases). Trimming shortened V by 2 bases and J by 4 bases, and 21 bases separated the two germline ends. Germline loops: CDR1 SGDLS, CDR2 YYNGEE. This CDR3 is built from 17 residues. The CDR3 region is CASSVSRGGLTSYGYTF. The CDR3, as DNA: TGTGCCAGCAGCGTGTCGAGGGGGGGCCTTACCAGCTATGGCTACACCTTC.

The chain couples TRBV7-2 to TRBJ2-3, with D possibly being TRBD2 (5 bases). This CDR3 comprises 15 residues. The V end was cut by 6 bases, the J end by 2 bases, with 15 bases between. The germline V gene has CDR1 SGHTA and CDR2 FQGNSA. CDR3 sequence: CASSPDYTSTDTQYF. The CDR3, as DNA: TGTGCCAGCAGTCCAGACTATACCTCCACAGATACGCAGTATTTT.

The chain combines TRBV27 with TRBJ2-2; 7 positions match TRBD2. The CDR3 totals 15 residues. CDR1 is MNHEY and CDR2 is SMNVEV in the germline V gene (reference sequence). J was trimmed by 4 bases and V by 3 bases; bases with no gene match: 5. CDR3 region: CASSFMAGATGELFF. The CDR3 DNA follows: TGTGCCAGCAGTTTTATGGCGGGAGCCACCGGGGAGCTGTTTTTT.

The genes are TRBV28 and TRBJ1-1; the D gene is possibly TRBD1 (6 bases). V dropped 7 bases and J dropped 6 bases, with 15 bases sitting between them. CDR1 and CDR2 from the germline V gene are MDHEN and SYDVKM. The CDR3 runs to 13 residues. The CDR3: CASNLQGAAEAFF. The CDR3 DNA reads TGTGCCAGCAACTTACAGGGAGCGGCTGAAGCTTTCTTT. Combining the CDR3 with reference TRBV28 and TRBJ1-1 gives the whole variable domain DVKVTQSSRYLVKRTGEKVFLECVQDMDHENMFWYRQDPGLGLRLIYFSYDVKMKEKGDIPEGYSVSREKKERFSLILESASTNQTSMYLCASNLQGAAEAFFGQGTRLTVV.

The table lists this clone with a count of one. CDR3 in amino acids: CASSLEGLAYYNEQFF. CDR3 nucleotides: TGCGCCAGCAGCTTGGAAGGACTAGCGTATTACAATGAGCAGTTCTTC. This rearrangement joins TRBV5-1 to TRBJ2-1; 9 bases align to TRBD2. The ends lost 0 bases at V and 4 bases at J; junction bases unmatched: 5. The germline V gene has CDR1 SGHRS and CDR2 YFSETQ. CDR3 length: 16 residues.

In its sample, this clone was seen once. V usage is TRBV7-3 and J usage is TRBJ2-1, with D perhaps TRBD1 (5 bases). From germline, CDR1 is SGHTA and CDR2 FQGTGA. V was trimmed by 3 bases and J by 7 bases, leaving 16 bases between them. CDR3 length equals 15 residues. The CDR3 region is CASSFAGGSGNEQFF. In DNA, the CDR3 is TGTGCCAGCAGCTTCGCAGGTGGGTCAGGGAATGAGCAGTTCTTC.